This T cell receptor beta chain originates from a study of fetal regulatory T cell absence and autoimmunity. The study, taken as a whole, reports: In IPEX, the enrichment was taken to support antigen-driven autoimmunity before birth. Pancreas TCRs were oligoclonally enriched versus cord blood, some clones over 95-fold. TRB gene family usage was broadly similar in cord blood and pancreas.

A word on this clone: Its target is unknown.

This was a survey-level run. The protocol was immunoSEQ multiplex PCR, while the TCRdb copy is restricted to in-frame clones and leaves out a portion. This sample has about 50,000 clones; 70% to 85% occur once, and the top ten carry 0.41%. This CDR3 comprises 14 residues. From germline, CDR1 is KGHSY and CDR2 FQNENV. Trimming removed 1 base from V and 1 base from J, with 5 bases in between. The sequence came from a newborn boy with IPEX syndrome. Sequenced: cord blood. The V and J genes are TRBV16 and TRBJ2-1; D gene unclear. The CDR3 protein is CASSQFSSYNEQFF. In DNA form, the CDR3 reads TGTGCCAGCAGCCAATTCTCTTCCTACAATGAGCAGTTCTTC.